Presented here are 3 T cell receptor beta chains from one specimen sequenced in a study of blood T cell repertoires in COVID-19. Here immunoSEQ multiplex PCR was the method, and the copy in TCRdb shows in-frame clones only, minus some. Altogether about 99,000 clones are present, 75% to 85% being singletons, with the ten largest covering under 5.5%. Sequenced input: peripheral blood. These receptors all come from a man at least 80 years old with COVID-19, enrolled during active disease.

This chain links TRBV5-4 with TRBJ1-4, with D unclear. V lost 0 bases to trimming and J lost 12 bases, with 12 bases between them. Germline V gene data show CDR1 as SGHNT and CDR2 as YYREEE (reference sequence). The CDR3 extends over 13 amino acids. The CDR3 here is CASSLAVNEELFF. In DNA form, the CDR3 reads TGTGCCAGCAGCTTGGCGGTCAACGAGGAACTGTTTTTT.

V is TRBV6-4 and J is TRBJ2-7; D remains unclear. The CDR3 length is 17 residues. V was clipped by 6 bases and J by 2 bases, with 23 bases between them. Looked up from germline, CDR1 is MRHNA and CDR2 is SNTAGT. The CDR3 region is CASRSPPLGFSTYEQYF. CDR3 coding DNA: TGTGCCAGCAGAAGCCCACCGTTGGGCTTCTCTACCTACGAGCAGTACTTC.

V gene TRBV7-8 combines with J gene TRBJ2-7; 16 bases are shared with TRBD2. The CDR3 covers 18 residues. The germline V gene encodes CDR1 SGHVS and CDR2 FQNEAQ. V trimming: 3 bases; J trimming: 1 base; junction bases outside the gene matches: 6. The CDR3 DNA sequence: TGTGCCAGCAGCTTGGCGGGACTAGCGGGAGGGGCATCCTACGAGCAGTACTTC. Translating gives CASSLAGLAGGASYEQYF.